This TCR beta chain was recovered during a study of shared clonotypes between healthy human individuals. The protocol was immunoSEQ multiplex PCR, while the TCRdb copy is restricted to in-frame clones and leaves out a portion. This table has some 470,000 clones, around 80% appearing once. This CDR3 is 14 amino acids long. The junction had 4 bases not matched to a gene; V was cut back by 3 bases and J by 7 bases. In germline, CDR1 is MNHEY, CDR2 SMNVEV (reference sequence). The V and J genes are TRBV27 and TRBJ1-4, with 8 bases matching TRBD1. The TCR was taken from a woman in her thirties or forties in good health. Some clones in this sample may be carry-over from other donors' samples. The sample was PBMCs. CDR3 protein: CASSFSGQGEKLFF. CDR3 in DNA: TGTGCCAGCAGTTTTTCCGGACAGGGTGAAAAACTGTTTTTT.